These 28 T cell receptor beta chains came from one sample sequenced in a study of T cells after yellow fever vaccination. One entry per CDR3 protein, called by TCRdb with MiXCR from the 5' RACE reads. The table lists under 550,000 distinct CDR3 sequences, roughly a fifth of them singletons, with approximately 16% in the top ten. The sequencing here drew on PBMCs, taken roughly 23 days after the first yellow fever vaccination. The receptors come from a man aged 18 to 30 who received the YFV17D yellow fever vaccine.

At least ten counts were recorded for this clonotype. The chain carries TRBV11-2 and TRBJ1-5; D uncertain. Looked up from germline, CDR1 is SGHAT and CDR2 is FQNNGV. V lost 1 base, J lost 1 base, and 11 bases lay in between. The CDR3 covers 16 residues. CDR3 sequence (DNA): TGTGCCAGCAGCTTAGGGGTCGGCGGGAGCAATCAGCCCCAGCATTTT. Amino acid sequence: CASSLGVGGSNQPQHF.

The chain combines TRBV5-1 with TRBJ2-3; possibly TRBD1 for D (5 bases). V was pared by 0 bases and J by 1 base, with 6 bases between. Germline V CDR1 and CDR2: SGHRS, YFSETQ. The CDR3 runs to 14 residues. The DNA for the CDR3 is TGCGCCAGCAGCTTGGGGACACGCACAGATACGCAGTATTTT. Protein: CASSLGTRTDTQYF.

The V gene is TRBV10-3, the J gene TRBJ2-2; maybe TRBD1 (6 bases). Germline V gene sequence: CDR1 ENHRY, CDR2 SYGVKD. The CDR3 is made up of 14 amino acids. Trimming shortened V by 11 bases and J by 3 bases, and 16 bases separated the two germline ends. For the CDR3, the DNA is TGTGCCCCCCTAGGACAGTACTACACCGGGGAGCTGTTTTTT. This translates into CAPLGQYYTGELFF.

CDR3 region: CASSSTGVFGYTF. CDR3 coding DNA: TGTGCCAGCAGCTCGACAGGGGTTTTTGGCTACACCTTC. This chain uses TRBV5-4 with TRBJ1-2, with 8 bases matching TRBD1. V lost 3 bases to trimming and J lost 7 bases; unmatched junction nucleotides: 5. Germline V CDR1 and CDR2: SGHNT, YYREEE (reference sequence). The CDR3 totals 13 residues.

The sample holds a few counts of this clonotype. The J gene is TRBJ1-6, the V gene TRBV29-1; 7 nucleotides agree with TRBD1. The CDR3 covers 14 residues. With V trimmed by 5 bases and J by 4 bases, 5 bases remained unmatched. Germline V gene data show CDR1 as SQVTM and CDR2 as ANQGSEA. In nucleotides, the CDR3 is TGCAGCGTTAGGTCAGGGGGTTATAATTCACCCCTCCACTTT. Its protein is CSVRSGGYNSPLHF.

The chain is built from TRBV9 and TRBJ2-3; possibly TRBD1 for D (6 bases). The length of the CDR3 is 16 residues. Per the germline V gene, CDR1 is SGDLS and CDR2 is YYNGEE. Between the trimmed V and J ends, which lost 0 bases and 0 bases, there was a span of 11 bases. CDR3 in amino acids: CASSVGGLPSTDTQYF. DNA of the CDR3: TGTGCCAGCAGCGTAGGGGGGCTCCCTAGCACAGATACGCAGTATTTT.

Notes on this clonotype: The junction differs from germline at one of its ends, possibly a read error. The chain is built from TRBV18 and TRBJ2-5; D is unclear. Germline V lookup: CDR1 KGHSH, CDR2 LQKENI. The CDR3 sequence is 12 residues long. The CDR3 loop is CASSALPKARNF. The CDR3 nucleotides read TGTGCCAGCTCAGCGCTTCCGAAGGCCCGGAACTTC.

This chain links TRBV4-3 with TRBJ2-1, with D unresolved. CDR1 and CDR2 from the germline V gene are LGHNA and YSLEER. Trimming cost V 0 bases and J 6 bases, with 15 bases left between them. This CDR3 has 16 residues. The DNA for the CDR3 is TGCGCCAGCAGCCAAGATCGGAAAGGGTGGGGCAATGAGCAGTTCTTC. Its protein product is CASSQDRKGWGNEQFF.

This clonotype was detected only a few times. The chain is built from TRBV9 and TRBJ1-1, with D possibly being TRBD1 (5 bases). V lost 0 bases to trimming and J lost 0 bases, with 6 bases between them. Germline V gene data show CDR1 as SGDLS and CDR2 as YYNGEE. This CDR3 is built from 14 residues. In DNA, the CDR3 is TGTGCCAGCAGCGTAGAGGGGATGAACACTGAAGCTTTCTTT. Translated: CASSVEGMNTEAFF. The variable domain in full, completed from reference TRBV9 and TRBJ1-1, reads DSGVTQTPKHLITATGQRVTLRCSPRSGDLSVYWYQQSLDQGLQFLIQYYNGEERAKGNILERFSAQQFPDLHSELNLSSLELGDSALYFCASSVEGMNTEAFFGQGTRLTVV.

CDR3 amino acids: CASRAREGVRQPQHF. CDR3 in DNA: TGTGCCAGCAGAGCCCGAGAAGGGGTTCGGCAGCCCCAGCATTTT. The chain joins TRBV6-1 to TRBJ1-5; TRBD1 might be the D (5 bases). CDR3 length equals 15 residues. The germline gives CDR1 MNHNS, CDR2 SASEGT. Trimming pared 6 bases from V and 7 bases from J, leaving 19 bases between.

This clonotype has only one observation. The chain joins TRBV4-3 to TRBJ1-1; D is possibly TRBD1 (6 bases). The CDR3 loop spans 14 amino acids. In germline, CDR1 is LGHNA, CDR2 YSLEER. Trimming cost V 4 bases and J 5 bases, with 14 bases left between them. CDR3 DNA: TGCGCCAGCAGCCCCGGCGGGGGCTGGACTGAAGCTTTCTTT. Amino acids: CASSPGGGWTEAFF.

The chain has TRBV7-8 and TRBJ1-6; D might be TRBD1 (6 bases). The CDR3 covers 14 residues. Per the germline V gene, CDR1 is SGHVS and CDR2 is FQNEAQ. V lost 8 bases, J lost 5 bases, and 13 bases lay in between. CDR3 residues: CASCRQENNSPLHF. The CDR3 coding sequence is TGTGCCAGCTGCCGACAGGAGAATAATTCACCCCTCCACTTT.

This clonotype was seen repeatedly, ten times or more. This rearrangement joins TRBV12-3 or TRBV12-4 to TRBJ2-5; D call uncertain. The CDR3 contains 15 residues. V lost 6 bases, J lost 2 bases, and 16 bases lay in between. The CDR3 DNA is TGTGCCAGCAGCAACTGGGGTGGTTGGCAAGAGACCCAGTACTTC. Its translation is CASSNWGGWQETQYF.

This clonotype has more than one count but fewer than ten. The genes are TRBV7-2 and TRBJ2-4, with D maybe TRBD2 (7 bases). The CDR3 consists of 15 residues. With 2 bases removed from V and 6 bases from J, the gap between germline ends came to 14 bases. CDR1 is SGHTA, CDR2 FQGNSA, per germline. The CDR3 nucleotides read TGTGCCAGCAGCTTATTCGGGGGGCTGGGAAACATTCAGTACTTC. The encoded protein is CASSLFGGLGNIQYF.

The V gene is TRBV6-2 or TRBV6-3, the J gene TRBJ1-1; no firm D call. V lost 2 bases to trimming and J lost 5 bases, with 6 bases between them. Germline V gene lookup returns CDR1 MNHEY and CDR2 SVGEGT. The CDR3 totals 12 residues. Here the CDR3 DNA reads TGTGCCAGCAGTTACATGCCGACTGAAGCTTTCTTT. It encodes CASSYMPTEAFF.

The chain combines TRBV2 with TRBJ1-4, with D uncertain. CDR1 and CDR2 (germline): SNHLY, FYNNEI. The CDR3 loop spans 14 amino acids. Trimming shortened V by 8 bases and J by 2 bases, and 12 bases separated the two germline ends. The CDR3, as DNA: TGTGCCAGCTCTCCGGAGTCCACTAATGAAAAACTGTTTTTT. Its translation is CASSPESTNEKLFF. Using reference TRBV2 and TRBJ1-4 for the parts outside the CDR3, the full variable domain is EPEVTQTPSHQVTQMGQEVILRCVPISNHLYFYWYRQILGQKVEFLVSFYNNEISEKSEIFDDQFSVERPDGSNFTLKIRSTKLEDSAMYFCASSPESTNEKLFFGSGTQLSVL.

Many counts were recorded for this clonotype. The CDR3 nucleotides are TGTGCCAGCAGTCCTAGCGGGACTAGCACAGATACGCAGTATTTT. This gives the protein CASSPSGTSTDTQYF. The chain combines TRBV12-3 or TRBV12-4 with TRBJ2-3; the match to TRBD2 covers 9 bases. V shed 5 bases and J 0 bases; nucleotides not matched to a gene: 3. This CDR3 has 15 amino acids.

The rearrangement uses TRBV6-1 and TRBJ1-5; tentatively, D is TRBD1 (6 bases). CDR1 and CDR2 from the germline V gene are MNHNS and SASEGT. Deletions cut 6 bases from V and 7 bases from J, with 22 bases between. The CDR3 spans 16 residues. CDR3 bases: TGTGCCAGCAGCTTCGAACCCCCAGGGGAAGGACAGCCCCAGCATTTT. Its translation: CASSFEPPGEGQPQHF.

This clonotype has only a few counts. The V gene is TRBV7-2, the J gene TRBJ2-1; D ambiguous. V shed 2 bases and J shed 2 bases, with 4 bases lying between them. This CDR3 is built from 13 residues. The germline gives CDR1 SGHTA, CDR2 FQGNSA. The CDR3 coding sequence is TGTGCCAGCAGCTTATCTACCTACAATGAGCAGTTCTTC. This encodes CASSLSTYNEQFF.

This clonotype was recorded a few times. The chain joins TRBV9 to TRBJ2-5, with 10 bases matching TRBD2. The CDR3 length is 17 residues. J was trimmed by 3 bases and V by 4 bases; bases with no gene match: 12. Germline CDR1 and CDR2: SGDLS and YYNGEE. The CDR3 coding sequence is TGTGCCAGCAGCCTGGGTCAGCAGCGGGGGGGAGAAGAGACCCAGTACTTC. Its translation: CASSLGQQRGGEETQYF.

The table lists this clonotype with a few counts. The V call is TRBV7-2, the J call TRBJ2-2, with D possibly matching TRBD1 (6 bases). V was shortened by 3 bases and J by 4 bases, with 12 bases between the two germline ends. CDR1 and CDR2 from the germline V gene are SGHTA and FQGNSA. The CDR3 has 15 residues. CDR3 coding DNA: TGTGCCAGCAGCTTGGTGTCAGGGGCCACCGGGGAGCTGTTTTTT. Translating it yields CASSLVSGATGELFF.

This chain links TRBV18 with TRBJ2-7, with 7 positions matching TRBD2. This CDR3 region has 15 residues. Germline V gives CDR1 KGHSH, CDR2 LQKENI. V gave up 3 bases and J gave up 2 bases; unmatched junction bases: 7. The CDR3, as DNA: TGTGCCAGCTCACCTAAACTAGCGTGGACCTACGAGCAGTACTTC. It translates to CASSPKLAWTYEQYF.

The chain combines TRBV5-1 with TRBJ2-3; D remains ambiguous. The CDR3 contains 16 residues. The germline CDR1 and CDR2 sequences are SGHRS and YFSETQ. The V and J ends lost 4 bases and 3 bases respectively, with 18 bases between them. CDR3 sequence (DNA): TGCGCCAGCAGCCAGGTAATATCGGCGAATACAGATACGCAGTATTTT. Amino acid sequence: CASSQVISANTDTQYF.

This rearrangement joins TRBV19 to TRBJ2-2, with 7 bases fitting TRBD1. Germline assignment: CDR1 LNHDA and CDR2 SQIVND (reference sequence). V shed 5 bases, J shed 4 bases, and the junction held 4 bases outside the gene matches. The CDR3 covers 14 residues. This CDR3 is CASSPGGSTGELFF. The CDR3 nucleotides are TGTGCCAGTAGTCCAGGGGGAAGCACCGGGGAGCTGTTTTTT.

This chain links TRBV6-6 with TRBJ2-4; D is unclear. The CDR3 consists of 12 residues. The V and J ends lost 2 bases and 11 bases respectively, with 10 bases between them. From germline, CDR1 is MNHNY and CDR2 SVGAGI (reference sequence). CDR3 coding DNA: TGTGCCAGCAGTTACACCCATCCACTTCAGTACTTC. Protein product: CASSYTHPLQYF.

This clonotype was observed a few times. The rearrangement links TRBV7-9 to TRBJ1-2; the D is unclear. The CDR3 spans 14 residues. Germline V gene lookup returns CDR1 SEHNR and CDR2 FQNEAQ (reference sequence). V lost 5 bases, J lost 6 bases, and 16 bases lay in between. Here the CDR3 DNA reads TGTGCCAGCAGCCATTTAACTGAGTCGAATGGCTACACCTTC. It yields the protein CASSHLTESNGYTF.

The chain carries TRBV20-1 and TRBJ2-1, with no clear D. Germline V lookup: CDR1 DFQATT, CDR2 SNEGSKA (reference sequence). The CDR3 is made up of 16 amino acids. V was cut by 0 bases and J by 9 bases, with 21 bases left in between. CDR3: CSAREGKSLVRGEQFF. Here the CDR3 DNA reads TGCAGTGCTAGAGAGGGAAAGAGTCTAGTTCGTGGTGAGCAGTTCTTC.

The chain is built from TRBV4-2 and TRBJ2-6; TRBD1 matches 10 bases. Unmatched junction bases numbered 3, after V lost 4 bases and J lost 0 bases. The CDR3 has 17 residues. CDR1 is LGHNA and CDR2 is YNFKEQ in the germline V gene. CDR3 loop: CASSLGTGDSGANVLTF. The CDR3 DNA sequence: TGTGCCAGCAGCCTGGGGACAGGGGACTCTGGGGCCAACGTCCTGACTTTC.